The present T cell receptor (beta chain) was sequenced within a study of blood T cell repertoires in COVID-19. Study overall: The study drew acute and convalescent COVID-19 samples from the United States, Italy and Spain. The analysed material was cDNA or gDNA that came from T cells, B-cell-depleted T cells, or PBMCs.

Per germline, CDR1 LNHDA and CDR2 SQIVND (reference sequence). V was clipped by 4 bases and J by 8 bases; unmatched bases: 12. The CDR3 is 16 amino acids. Measured with immunoSEQ multiplex PCR; TCRdb has only the in-frame clones, and not every one. The table records around 210,000 clones, approximately 80% of them present only once. Patients of the Seattle cohort, enrolled during active infection, were followed longitudinally. The chain recombines TRBV19 with TRBJ2-3; 10 nucleotides agree with TRBD2. The source of this sequence is an elderly woman with COVID-19, enrolled during active disease. Specimen: peripheral blood. The CDR3 protein is CASSKGASGSVGTQYF. The CDR3 coding sequence is TGTGCCAGTAGTAAAGGTGCTAGCGGGAGCGTGGGTACGCAGTATTTT.